This T cell receptor beta chain originates from a study of T-cell reconstitution after alpha-beta-depleted transplantation in children. In its sample, this clonotype was seen many times. The TCRbeta library incorporated unique molecular identifiers. TCRdb re-called the PCR reads with MiXCR, one entry per CDR3 protein. This table has 100,000 to 120,000 distinct CDR3 sequences, 10% to 13% appearing once. The specimen was PBMCs from the stem cell graft donor, collected from the stem cell graft. The clonotype originates from a human donor who donated a stem cell graft to a child with acute lymphoblastic leukemia.

CDR3: CAISEQGSPEQYF. For the CDR3, the DNA is TGTGCCATCAGTGAGCAGGGCTCCCCCGAGCAGTACTTC. The chain uses TRBV10-3 and TRBJ2-7; D is perhaps TRBD1 (5 bases). V was cut by 2 bases and J by 6 bases, with 11 bases left in between. This CDR3 has 13 amino acids. In germline, CDR1 is ENHRY, CDR2 SYGVKD.